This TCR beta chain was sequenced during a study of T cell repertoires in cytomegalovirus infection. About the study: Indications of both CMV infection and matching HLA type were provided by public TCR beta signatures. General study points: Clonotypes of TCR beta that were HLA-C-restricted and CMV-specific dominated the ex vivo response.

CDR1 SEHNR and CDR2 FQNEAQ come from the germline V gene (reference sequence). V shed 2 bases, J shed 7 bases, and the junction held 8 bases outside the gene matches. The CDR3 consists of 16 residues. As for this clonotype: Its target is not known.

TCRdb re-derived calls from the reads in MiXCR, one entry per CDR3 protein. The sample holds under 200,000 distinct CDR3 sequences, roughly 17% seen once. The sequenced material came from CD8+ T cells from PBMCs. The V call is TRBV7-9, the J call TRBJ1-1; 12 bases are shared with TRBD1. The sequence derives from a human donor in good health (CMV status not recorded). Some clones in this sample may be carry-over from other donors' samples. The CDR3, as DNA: TGTGCCAGCAGCTTACGGGACAGGGGGCATAACGATGAAGCTTTCTTT. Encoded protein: CASSLRDRGHNDEAFF. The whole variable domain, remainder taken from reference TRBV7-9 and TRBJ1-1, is DTGVSQNPRHKITKRGQNVTFRCDPISEHNRLYWYRQTLGQGPEFLTYFQNEAQLEKSRLLSDRFSAERPKGSFSTLEIQRTEQGDSAMYLCASSLRDRGHNDEAFFGQGTRLTVV.